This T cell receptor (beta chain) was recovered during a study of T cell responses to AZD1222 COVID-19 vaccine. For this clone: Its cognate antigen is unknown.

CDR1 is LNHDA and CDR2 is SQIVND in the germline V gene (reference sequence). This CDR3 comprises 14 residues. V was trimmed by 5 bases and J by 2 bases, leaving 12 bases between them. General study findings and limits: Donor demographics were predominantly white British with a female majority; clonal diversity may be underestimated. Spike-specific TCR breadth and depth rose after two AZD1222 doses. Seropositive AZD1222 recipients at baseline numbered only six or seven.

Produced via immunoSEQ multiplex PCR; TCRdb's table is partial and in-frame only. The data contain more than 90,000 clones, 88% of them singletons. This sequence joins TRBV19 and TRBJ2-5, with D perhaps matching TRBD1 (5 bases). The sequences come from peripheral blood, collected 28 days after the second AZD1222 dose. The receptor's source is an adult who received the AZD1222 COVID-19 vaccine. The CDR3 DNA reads TGTGCCAGTAGTCAGGGTCAATGGCAAGAGACCCAGTACTTC. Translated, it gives CASSQGQWQETQYF.